This T cell receptor beta chain was documented in a study of blood T cells in healthy people across ages. Study-wide findings and caveats: Possibly confounding the expanded clonotype changes was the fact that donor CMV status was unknown.

A sample-barcoded 5' primer and a J-beta primer mix were used in a second PCR of about 7 to 12 cycles. TCRdb re-analysed the 5' RACE reads in MiXCR, keeping a single row per CDR3 protein. Found here are roughly 2 million distinct CDR3 sequences, about 49% of them singletons; the top ten hold less than 2.5%. Germline V gene sequence: CDR1 SGHTA, CDR2 FQGNSA. The J segment lost 5 bases and the V segment lost 6 bases, leaving 7 bases of the junction unmatched. The CDR3 runs 14 residues. This clonotype was found a few times. Its specificity is unknown. The rearrangement uses TRBV7-2 and TRBJ2-3, with TRBD1 matching 8 bases. The source of this sequence is a woman aged 35 to 49 in good health. Sequenced: blood. CDR3 loop: CASRRTGSGDTQYF. CDR3 nucleotides: TGTGCCAGCAGACGGACAGGGTCGGGAGATACGCAGTATTTT.